Below, 23 T cell receptor beta chains from the same sample are listed, as sequenced in a study of cytomegalovirus exposure and HLA in healthy donors. It was with 60 Vbeta and 13 Jbeta primers that the PCR ran. Some clones are missing from TCRdb's copy, which holds only in-frame ones; the method was immunoSEQ multiplex PCR. In the table there are 120,000 to 150,000 clones, 70% to 80% of which are singletons. The sequenced sample consisted of PBMCs. The receptors originated from a woman in her thirties or forties in good health and CMV-seropositive.

This sequence joins TRBV7-9 and TRBJ2-5; 13 positions match TRBD2. J gave up 5 bases and V 3 bases, and 3 bases lay outside the gene matches. The CDR3 spans 15 residues. CDR1 and CDR2 from the germline V gene are SEHNR and FQNEAQ (reference sequence). The CDR3 spells CASSLTSGRTETQYF. The CDR3 region has the DNA TGTGCCAGCAGCTTGACTAGCGGGAGGACGGAGACCCAGTACTTC.

This chain uses TRBV18 with TRBJ1-2; 7 nucleotides align to TRBD1. V was pared by 3 bases and J by 3 bases, with 7 bases of the junction left unmatched. The CDR3 runs 15 residues. Germline assignment: CDR1 KGHSH and CDR2 LQKENI. DNA of the CDR3: TGTGCCAGCTCACCCAGACAGGGTAGAGACTATGGCTACACCTTC. The encoded protein is CASSPRQGRDYGYTF.

Points on this clone: The junction does not match germline at one end; this may be a read error. V gene TRBV7-7 combines with J gene TRBJ2-5; the D is unclear. Germline lookup yields CDR1 SSHAT and CDR2 FNYEAQ (reference sequence). CDR3 length: 14 residues. CDR3 coding DNA: TGTGCTAGCAGCCCCCGACATTTACAAGAGACCCAGTACTTC. This gives the protein CASSPRHLQETQYF.

The CDR3, as DNA: TGTGCCAGCAGTCCTAACAGGGGCGGCACTGAAGCTTTCTTT. This codes for CASSPNRGGTEAFF. The chain joins TRBV6-5 to TRBJ1-1; 7 bases line up with TRBD1. Germline-derived CDR1 and CDR2 are MNHEY and SVGAGI. This CDR3 region has 14 residues. After removal of 5 bases from V and 4 bases from J, the junction contained 7 bases not matched to a gene.

This chain connects TRBV19 to TRBJ2-1, with 11 bases identical to TRBD2. With 6 bases clipped from V and 2 bases from J, the junction kept 3 bases outside the gene matches. CDR1 is LNHDA and CDR2 is SQIVND in the germline V gene (reference sequence). CDR3 length equals 15 residues. The CDR3, as DNA: TGTGCCAGTAGAGGGACTAGCGGAGCCTACAATGAGCAGTTCTTC. Amino acids: CASRGTSGAYNEQFF.

The rearrangement joins TRBV11-2 to TRBJ2-3, with TRBD1 identical over 8 bases. The V gene's germline CDR1 is SGHAT and CDR2 FQNNGV. The CDR3 extends over 16 amino acids. Trimming cost V 2 bases and J 4 bases; bases outside gene matches: 8. CDR3 nucleotide sequence: TGTGCCAGCAGCTTATATATCGGGACAGGCGCAGATACGCAGTATTTT. Its translation is CASSLYIGTGADTQYF. The full variable domain, completed using reference TRBV11-2 and TRBJ2-3, is EAGVAQSPRYKIIEKRQSVAFWCNPISGHATLYWYQQILGQGPKLLIQFQNNGVVDDSQLPKDRFSAERLKGVDSTLKIQPAKLEDSAVYLCASSLYIGTGADTQYFGPGTRLTVL.

The chain joins TRBV6-1 to TRBJ2-5; 9 bases map to TRBD2. Germline V CDR1 and CDR2: MNHNS, SASEGT. This CDR3 contains 14 residues. J was trimmed by 5 bases and V by 6 bases; bases with no gene match: 7. CDR3 sequence: CASSASGTRETQYF. The CDR3 DNA is TGTGCCAGCAGCGCTAGCGGGACACGGGAGACCCAGTACTTC.

The chain couples TRBV6-5 to TRBJ1-4; weak D call: TRBD1 (5 bases). V was trimmed by 0 bases and J by 5 bases, leaving 13 bases between them. The CDR3 spans 16 residues. The V gene's germline CDR1 is MNHEY and CDR2 SVGAGI. CDR3 coding DNA: TGTGCCAGCAGTTACTCGGCGGGACGGACGAATGAAAAACTGTTTTTT. Translating it yields CASSYSAGRTNEKLFF.

CDR3 sequence reads: CASSMGLAGDREQYF. In nucleotides, the CDR3 is TGTGCCAGTAGTATGGGACTAGCGGGAGATCGGGAGCAGTACTTC. The chain carries TRBV19 and TRBJ2-7; 14 bases fit TRBD2. Germline V gives CDR1 LNHDA, CDR2 SQIVND (reference sequence). V shed 3 bases and J 7 bases; nucleotides not matched to a gene: 5. The CDR3 covers 15 residues.

The chain employs TRBV27 and TRBJ1-2; the D gene is possibly TRBD1 (6 bases). There are 13 residues in the CDR3. The V end was cut by 8 bases, the J end by 4 bases, with 14 bases between. CDR1 and CDR2 (germline): MNHEY, SMNVEV (reference sequence). CDR3 residues: CASSLGGAYGYTF. Written as DNA, the CDR3 is TGTGCCAGCTCGCTAGGGGGGGCCTATGGCTACACCTTC.

The chain uses TRBV6-5 and TRBJ1-2, with D perhaps matching TRBD1 (6 bases). The CDR3 covers 13 residues. The germline V gene encodes CDR1 MNHEY and CDR2 SVGAGI. The V gene lost 0 bases and the J gene lost 8 bases, with 10 bases spanning the gap. Here the CDR3 DNA reads TGTGCCAGCAGTTACTCGGAACAGGGCGGCTACACCTTC. Translating it yields CASSYSEQGGYTF.

This chain uses TRBV19 with TRBJ2-1; TRBD1 matches at 10 bases. V lost 3 bases to trimming and J lost 4 bases; unmatched junction nucleotides: 3. This CDR3 spans 15 amino acids. Per germline, CDR1 LNHDA and CDR2 SQIVND (reference sequence). CDR3 residues: CASSMRDRGYNEQFF. The DNA for the CDR3 is TGTGCCAGTAGTATGAGGGACAGGGGATACAATGAGCAGTTCTTC.

This clone was picked up one time. The chain combines TRBV6-6 with TRBJ2-5; 7 bases match TRBD1. The CDR3 extends over 16 amino acids. The germline CDR1 and CDR2 sequences are MNHNY and SVGAGI (reference sequence). The V gene end was trimmed by 6 bases and the J gene end by 3 bases; junction bases not matched to a gene: 13. DNA of the CDR3: TGTGCCAGCAGCGACAGGGTTCACGAGCGAAAAGAGACCCAGTACTTC. Translating it yields CASSDRVHERKETQYF.

Concerning this clone: Germline and junction disagree at one end, which may indicate a read error. The chain links TRBV7-9 to TRBJ1-5, with 7 bases matching TRBD1. Germline V lookup: CDR1 SEHNR, CDR2 FQNEAQ (reference sequence). The CDR3 consists of 15 residues. The CDR3 is CSSSSVQGTHQPQHF. In DNA form, the CDR3 reads TGTTCCAGCAGCTCCGTACAGGGGACGCATCAGCCCCAGCATTTT.

In nucleotides, the CDR3 is TGTGCCAGCAGCCGGGGGGGACCCTATGACTACAATGAGCAGTTCTTC. This sequence encodes CASSRGGPYDYNEQFF. The chain combines TRBV5-4 with TRBJ2-1, with TRBD2 matching over 8 bases. The length of the CDR3 is 16 residues. With 4 bases clipped from V and 3 bases from J, the junction kept 9 bases outside the gene matches. Germline V CDR1 and CDR2: SGHNT, YYREEE (reference sequence).

The rearrangement joins TRBV28 to TRBJ2-7; 10 bases fit TRBD2. This CDR3 region has 20 residues. In germline, CDR1 is MDHEN, CDR2 SYDVKM. V lost 2 bases and J lost 1; bases outside the gene matches: 17. CDR3 sequence (DNA): TGTGCCAGCAGTTTAGGGGGACCTGGGCTAGCGGGAGTGAAGTCCTACGAGCAGTACTTC. The encoded protein is CASSLGGPGLAGVKSYEQYF.

The chain is built from TRBV20-1 and TRBJ2-7, with D perhaps TRBD2 (6 bases). Looked up from germline, CDR1 is DFQATT and CDR2 is SNEGSKA (reference sequence). Trimming stripped 2 bases from V and 6 bases from J, with 8 bases between. This CDR3 comprises 11 residues. The CDR3 coding sequence is TGCAGTGCTAGAAGTAGCGGCGAGCAGTACTTC. As protein: CSARSSGEQYF.

The chain recombines TRBV11-2 with TRBJ2-1; D possibly corresponds to TRBD2 (5 bases). V lost 3 bases to trimming and J lost 5 bases, with 17 bases between them. Germline V gives CDR1 SGHAT, CDR2 FQNNGV. The CDR3 has 16 residues. The CDR3 is CASSFTIASDDNEQFF. In DNA, the CDR3 is TGTGCCAGCAGCTTTACTATAGCGTCGGATGACAATGAGCAGTTCTTC.

This chain connects TRBV7-2 to TRBJ2-7; 9 bases are a match to TRBD1. CDR1 is SGHTA and CDR2 is FQGNSA in the germline V gene. This CDR3 region has 13 residues. The ends lost 6 bases at V and 4 bases at J; junction bases unmatched: 4. CDR3 DNA sequence: TGTGCCAGCAGTAACAGGGGGCGGTACGAGCAGTACTTC. Protein product: CASSNRGRYEQYF.

CDR3: CASSYTGTSSTDTQYF. In DNA, the CDR3 is TGTGCCAGCAGCTACACCGGGACTTCTAGCACAGATACGCAGTATTTT. This chain links TRBV7-9 with TRBJ2-3, with D possibly being TRBD2 (6 bases). The germline V gene encodes CDR1 SEHNR and CDR2 FQNEAQ (reference sequence). Trimming shortened V by 4 bases and J by 0 bases, and 14 bases separated the two germline ends. CDR3 size: 16 residues.

CDR3 in amino acids: CASSAGGVGTNSYEQYF. In nucleotides, the CDR3 is TGTGCCAGCAGCGCCGGAGGTGTAGGGACAAACTCCTACGAGCAGTACTTC. The V call is TRBV5-6, the J call TRBJ2-7; TRBD1 might be the D (6 bases). Looked up from germline, CDR1 is SGHDT and CDR2 is YYEEEE. V was clipped by 4 bases and J by 0 bases, with 20 bases between them. The CDR3 is made up of 17 amino acids.

This clone showed up just once. The chain has TRBV29-1 and TRBJ1-2; 10 bases line up with TRBD1. Germline V CDR1 and CDR2: SQVTM, ANQGSEA. This CDR3 comprises 11 residues. With 5 bases clipped from V and 12 bases from J, the junction kept 6 bases outside the gene matches. Written as DNA, the CDR3 is TGCAGCGTTCGGGACAGGGGTGGGAACACCTTC. Residues: CSVRDRGGNTF. The whole variable domain, remainder taken from reference TRBV29-1 and TRBJ1-2, is SAVISQKPSRDICQRGTSLTIQCQVDSQVTMMFWYRQQPGQSLTLIATANQGSEATYESGFVIDKFPISRPNLTFSTLTVSNMSPEDSSIYLCSVRDRGGNTFGSGTRLTVV.

This chain joins TRBV6-6 and TRBJ1-2; 7 nucleotides match TRBD1. Germline V lookup: CDR1 MNHNY, CDR2 SVGAGI (reference sequence). This CDR3 contains 14 residues. With V trimmed by 7 bases and J by 8 bases, 13 bases remained unmatched. CDR3 DNA: TGTGCCAGCAAGACCTCGGACAGGTCTCTGGGCTACACCTTC. Its translation: CASKTSDRSLGYTF.